This TCR beta chain is from a study of T-cell memory formation after mild COVID-19. Overall study findings and caveats: From day 15 to 85, contracting clones were balanced between CD4 and CD8, whereas later expanders leaned toward CD4+.

This clonotype appeared a few times. Its specificity is unknown. CDR3 length: 14 residues. Germline V gene data show CDR1 as MGHRA and CDR2 as YSYEKL. The V end was cut by 5 bases, the J end by 0 bases, with 8 bases between. MiXCR was run by TCRdb on the 5' RACE reads, yielding one entry per CDR3 protein. The table records 140,000 or so distinct CDR3 sequences, about a fifth of them present only once. This receptor was identified in an adult woman who had mild COVID-19 (a few samples of this study predate the infection). Cell type and time point are not known. The V and J genes are TRBV4-1 and TRBJ2-1; D unresolved. Source material: PBMCs or a T cell subset sorted from them (not recorded which). CDR3 in amino acids: CASSLGLSYNEQFF. CDR3 nucleotides: TGCGCCAGCAGCTTAGGGCTCTCCTACAATGAGCAGTTCTTC.